Sequencing of this T cell receptor (beta chain) was carried out in a study of blood T cells in healthy people across ages. V lost 4 bases to trimming and J lost 2 bases; unmatched junction nucleotides: 20. The germline CDR1 and CDR2 sequences are MGHRA and YSYEKL. The CDR3 has 22 residues. A second PCR, run for about 7 to 11 cycles, used a sample-barcoded 5' primer plus a J-beta primer mix. Using its own MiXCR run on the 5' RACE reads, TCRdb lists one record per CDR3 protein. Of 950,000 to 1,200,000 distinct CDR3 sequences in the sample, roughly two fifths were seen once. The sequencing sample was made of blood. This receptor was obtained from a man aged 18 to 30 in good health. The chain carries TRBV4-1 and TRBJ2-1, with 13 positions matching TRBD2. The CDR3 nucleotides read TGCGCCAGCAGCCGCTTACCCCGGACTAGCGGGGGCAAATGGGGCCCCTACAATGAGCAGTTCTTC. Encoded protein: CASSRLPRTSGGKWGPYNEQFF.